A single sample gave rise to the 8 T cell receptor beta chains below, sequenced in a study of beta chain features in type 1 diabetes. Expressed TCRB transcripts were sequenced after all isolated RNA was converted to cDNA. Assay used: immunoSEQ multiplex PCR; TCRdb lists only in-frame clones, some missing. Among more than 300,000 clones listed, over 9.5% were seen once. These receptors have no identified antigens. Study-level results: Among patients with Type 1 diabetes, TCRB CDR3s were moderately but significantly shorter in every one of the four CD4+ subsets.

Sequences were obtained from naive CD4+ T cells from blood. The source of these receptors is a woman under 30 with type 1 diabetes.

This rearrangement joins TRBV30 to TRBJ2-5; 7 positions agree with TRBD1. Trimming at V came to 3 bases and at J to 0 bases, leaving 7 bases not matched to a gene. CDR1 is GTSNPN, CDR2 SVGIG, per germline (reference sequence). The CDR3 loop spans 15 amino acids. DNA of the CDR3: TGTGCCTGGAGCCCGGGACAGCGAAACCAAGAGACCCAGTACTTC. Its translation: CAWSPGQRNQETQYF.

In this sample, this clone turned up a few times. CDR3 amino acids: CASSSPGQYTGELFF. In DNA form, the CDR3 reads TGCGCCAGCAGCTCACCGGGACAGTACACCGGGGAGCTGTTTTTT. V is TRBV5-1 and J is TRBJ2-2; 7 bases agree with TRBD1. V lost 3 bases to trimming and J lost 3 bases; unmatched junction nucleotides: 5. Germline CDR1 is SGHRS and CDR2 is YFSETQ. The CDR3 loop spans 15 amino acids.

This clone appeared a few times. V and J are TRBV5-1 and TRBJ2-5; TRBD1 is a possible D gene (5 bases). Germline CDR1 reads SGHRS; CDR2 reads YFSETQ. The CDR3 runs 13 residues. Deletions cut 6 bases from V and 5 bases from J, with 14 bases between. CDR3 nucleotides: TGCGCCAGCACAGGGCCCACGGTGGAGACCCAGTACTTC. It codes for CASTGPTVETQYF.

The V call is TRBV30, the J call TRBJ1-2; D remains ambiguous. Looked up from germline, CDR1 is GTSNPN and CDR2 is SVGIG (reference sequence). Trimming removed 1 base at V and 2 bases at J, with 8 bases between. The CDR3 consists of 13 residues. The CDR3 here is CAWSGSENYGYTF. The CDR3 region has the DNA TGTGCCTGGAGTGGATCCGAGAACTATGGCTACACCTTC.

The CDR3 sequence: CAGDRGETQYF. As DNA, the CDR3 is TGTGCCGGCGACAGGGGGGAGACCCAGTACTTC. The V and J genes are TRBV30 and TRBJ2-7; TRBD1 matches at 9 bases. The J call is in doubt because the DNA end fits TRBJ2-5 better. CDR3 length: 11 amino acids. In germline, CDR1 is GTSNPN, CDR2 SVGIG (reference sequence).

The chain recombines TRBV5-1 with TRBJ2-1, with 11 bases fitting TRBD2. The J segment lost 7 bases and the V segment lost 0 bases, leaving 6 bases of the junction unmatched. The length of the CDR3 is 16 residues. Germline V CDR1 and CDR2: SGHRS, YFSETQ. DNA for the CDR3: TGCGCCAGCAGCTTGGAGTCTAGCGGGGGGAGGAATGAGCAGTTCTTC. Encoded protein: CASSLESSGGRNEQFF. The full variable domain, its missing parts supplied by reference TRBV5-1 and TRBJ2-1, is KAGVTQTPRYLIKTRGQQVTLSCSPISGHRSVSWYQQTPGQGLQFLFEYFSETQRNKGNFPGRFSGRQFSNSRSEMNVSTLELGDSALYLCASSLESSGGRNEQFFGPGTRLTVL.

The DNA of the CDR3 is TGTGCCAGTAGTCGGGACAGCTTACTCTACGAGCAGTACTTC. Translated: CASSRDSLLYEQYF. This chain joins TRBV19 and TRBJ2-7; 7 bases fit TRBD1. The germline CDR1 and CDR2 sequences are LNHDA and SQIVND (reference sequence). The CDR3 has 14 residues. Losses at the gene ends were 5 bases for V and 3 bases for J; bases not matched to a gene: 7. The full variable domain, in which reference TRBV19 and TRBJ2-7 provide the parts outside the CDR3, is DGGITQSPKYLFRKEGQNVTLSCEQNLNHDAMYWYRQDPGQGLRLIYYSQIVNDFQKGDIAEGYSVSREKKESFPLTVTSAQKNPTAFYLCASSRDSLLYEQYFGPGTRLTVT.

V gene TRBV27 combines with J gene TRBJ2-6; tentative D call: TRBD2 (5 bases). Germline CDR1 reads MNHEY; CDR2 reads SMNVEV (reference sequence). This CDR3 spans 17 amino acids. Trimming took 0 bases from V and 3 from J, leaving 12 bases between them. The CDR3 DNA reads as TGTGCCAGCAGTTTATCGAAGATGAGGGATGGGGCCAACGTCCTGACTTTC. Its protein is CASSLSKMRDGANVLTF.